The entry that follows covers one TCR beta chain sequence. Its antigen is undetermined. These data belong to a study of shared clonotypes between healthy human individuals. Whole-study context: Aged between 18 and 49, the donors were a couple of women and three men. Overall study findings and caveats: A reduction in generation probabilities was seen for non-shared clonotypes relative to those shared by all four donors. Memory subsets generally showed smaller estimated richness than naive subsets did. Collection of samples was limited to blood; tissue repertoires likely differ.

Naive CD8 cells lacked CD45RO and underwent positive selection for CCR7, leaving out terminally differentiated effector memory CD45RA+ cells. CDR3 length equals 18 residues. V lost 4 bases to trimming and J lost 6 bases, with 25 bases between them. Germline V gives CDR1 SGDLS, CDR2 YYNGEE. Sequencing was performed with immunoSEQ multiplex PCR; in TCRdb, only in-frame clones are kept and a portion is missing. The sample carries approximately 740,000 clones, approximately 92% recorded once. The sequencing sample was made of naive CD8+ T cells sorted from blood. This receptor was obtained from a man aged 25 to 40 in good health. The gene calls are TRBV9 and TRBJ2-2, with D maybe TRBD1 (6 bases). CDR3 loop: CASSHKRGLGQVAGELFF. The CDR3 region has the DNA TGTGCCAGCAGCCATAAGAGGGGTCTGGGACAAGTGGCCGGGGAGCTGTTTTTT.